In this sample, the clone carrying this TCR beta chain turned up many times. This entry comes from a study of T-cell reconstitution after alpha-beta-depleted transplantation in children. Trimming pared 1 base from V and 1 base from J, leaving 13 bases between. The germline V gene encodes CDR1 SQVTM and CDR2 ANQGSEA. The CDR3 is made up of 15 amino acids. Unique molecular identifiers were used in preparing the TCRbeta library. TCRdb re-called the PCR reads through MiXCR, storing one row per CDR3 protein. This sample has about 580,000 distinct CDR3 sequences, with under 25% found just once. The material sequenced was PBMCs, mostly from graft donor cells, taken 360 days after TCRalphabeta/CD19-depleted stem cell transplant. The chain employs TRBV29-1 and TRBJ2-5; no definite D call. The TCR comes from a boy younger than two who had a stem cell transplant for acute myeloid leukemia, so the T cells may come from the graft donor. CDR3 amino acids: CSVEVKGYLQETQYF. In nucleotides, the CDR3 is TGCAGCGTTGAAGTAAAGGGCTACCTCCAAGAGACCCAGTACTTC.